A single sample is the source of the 8 T cell receptor beta chains below, sequenced in a study of blood T cell repertoires in COVID-19. Generated by immunoSEQ multiplex PCR, the TCRdb table keeps only in-frame clones and is missing some. The table records tens of thousands of clones, 70% to 85% of them present only once. The sample consisted of peripheral blood. The receptor set was obtained from a man aged 50 to 60 with active COVID-19.

The chain carries TRBV7-2 and TRBJ1-6; TRBD1 matches 9 bases. Per germline, CDR1 SGHTA and CDR2 FQGNSA. V trimming: 2 bases; J trimming: 8 bases; junction bases outside the gene matches: 7. This CDR3 region has 16 residues. The CDR3 coding sequence is TGTGCCAGCAGCTTAATGGGACAGGGATTCGATTCACCCCTCCACTTT. Translation gives CASSLMGQGFDSPLHF. The whole variable domain, remainder taken from reference TRBV7-2 and TRBJ1-6, is GAGVSQSPSNKVTEKGKDVELRCDPISGHTALYWYRQSLGQGLEFLIYFQGNSAPDKSGLPSDRFSAERTGGSVSTLTIQRTQQEDSAVYLCASSLMGQGFDSPLHFGNGTRLTVT.

The chain has TRBV19 and TRBJ1-2; D call uncertain. The CDR3 loop spans 12 amino acids. The germline CDR1 and CDR2 sequences are LNHDA and SQIVND (reference sequence). V was shortened by 1 base and J by 7 bases, with 7 bases between the two germline ends. CDR3: CASSIATSGYTF. The DNA of the CDR3 is TGTGCCAGTAGTATAGCCACTTCTGGCTACACCTTC.

DNA of the CDR3: TGTGCCAGCAGTCGAGGTGCTCCGAGTTCCTACAATGAGCAGTTCTTC. It specifies CASSRGAPSSYNEQFF. The chain uses TRBV6-6 and TRBJ2-1; D ambiguous. Trimming cost V 5 bases and J 1 base, with 15 bases left between them. The CDR3 is made up of 16 amino acids. Germline V gives CDR1 MNHNY, CDR2 SVGAGI (reference sequence).

This chain connects TRBV10-1 to TRBJ2-1; 7 bases match TRBD2. CDR3 length: 15 residues. V shed 7 bases, J shed 4 bases, and the junction held 10 bases outside the gene matches. Germline CDR1 reads WNHNN; CDR2 reads SYGVQD (reference sequence). The CDR3 is CASIGGYLPYNEQFF. DNA of the CDR3: TGCGCCAGCATCGGGGGGTATCTACCTTACAATGAGCAGTTCTTC.

CDR3 sequence: CASSSEENQPQHF. The CDR3 DNA sequence: TGTGCCAGCAGTAGCGAGGAAAATCAGCCCCAGCATTTT. The chain carries TRBV6-5 and TRBJ1-5; no clear D. Trimming took 5 bases from V and 4 from J, leaving 9 bases between them. CDR1 is MNHEY, CDR2 SVGAGI, per germline. CDR3 length: 13 residues.

The J gene is TRBJ2-7, the V gene TRBV2; D may be TRBD2 (7 bases). V lost 0 bases and J 7 bases, leaving 16 bases between the germline ends. From germline, CDR1 is SNHLY and CDR2 FYNNEI. The length of the CDR3 is 15 residues. In DNA form, the CDR3 reads TGTGCCAGCAGTGAAGCCCCTCGGGGGGCGCGTGAGCAGTACTTC. Its translation is CASSEAPRGAREQYF.

The V gene is TRBV28, the J gene TRBJ2-4; 12 bases agree with TRBD2. V dropped 4 bases and J dropped 9; count of bases not matched to a gene: 4. Germline V gene sequence: CDR1 MDHEN, CDR2 SYDVKM. The CDR3 consists of 14 residues. The CDR3: CASSYGLAGPIQYF. In DNA form, the CDR3 reads TGTGCCAGCAGTTACGGACTAGCGGGGCCCATTCAGTACTTC.

CDR3 sequence (DNA): TGTGCCAGCTCACCGGGACAGCTAAACACCATATATTTT. Amino acid sequence: CASSPGQLNTIYF. The J gene is TRBJ1-3, the V gene TRBV18; 7 bases align to TRBD1. With 3 bases clipped from V and 6 bases from J, the junction kept 2 bases outside the gene matches. Germline V lookup: CDR1 KGHSH, CDR2 LQKENI. The CDR3 has 13 amino acids.